This T cell receptor beta chain originates from a study of CXCR3-negative and CXCR3-positive naive CD8 T cells. Comment on this clonotype: Antigen: not known.

Within the CD8+ T cell compartment, naive cells were CD45RO-CCR7+CD27+CD95-. From germline, CDR1 is SGHTA and CDR2 FQGNSA. The CDR3 length is 14 residues. Study results and limitations: Greater hydrophobicity was found in TRB CDR3s of CXCR3-positive naive cells than of CXCR3-negative naive cells. Memory CD8+ cells had much lower diversity, and both naive subsets had comparably high diversity.

UMI-labeled 5' RACE yielded the TRB cDNA libraries. TCRdb re-called the 5' RACE reads, yielding one record per CDR3 amino acid sequence without DNA. The specimen's table records 60,000 to 65,000 distinct CDR3 sequences. The sequence was collected from a human donor in good health. Some clones in this sample may be carry-over from other donors' samples. The sequencing sample was made of naive CXCR3+ CD8+ T cells from blood. Sample subset: CD45RO-CCR7+CD27+CD95- naive CD8+ T cells expressing CXCR3 (TNR3+). The chain is built from TRBV7-2 and TRBJ1-6; TCRdb's assignment of TRBD1 cannot be checked, as there is no DNA. The CDR3 is CASSLEEGYSPLHF.